What follows describes a single TCR beta chain. Here immunoSEQ multiplex PCR was the method, and the copy in TCRdb shows in-frame clones only, minus some. This table has fewer than 2,000 clones, about 20% appearing once. The data derive from a study of tumour-infiltrating T cells in Burkitt lymphoma. Study information: Repertoire clonality predicted overall and progression-free survival.

Sequencing was carried out using tumor tissue. This TCR derives from a human donor with diffuse large B-cell lymphoma.

CDR3: CASSLNLGGELFF. CDR3 coding DNA: TGTGCCAGCAGCTTAAATTTGGGCGGGGAGCTGTTTTTT. V is TRBV11-3 and J is TRBJ2-2; the D is unclear. Deletions cut 2 bases from V and 7 bases from J, with 8 bases between. The CDR3 spans 13 residues. The germline V gene has CDR1 SGHNT and CDR2 YENEEA.